Sequencing of this TCR beta chain was carried out in a study of blood T cell repertoires in COVID-19. Turning to the study itself: The study drew acute and convalescent COVID-19 samples from the United States, Italy and Spain. Nucleic acid was either cDNA or gDNA, and it came from T cells, B-cell-depleted T cells, or PBMCs.

In regard to this clone: The identical CDR3 is also encoded by other nucleotide sequences in the sample.

Per the authors' pipeline: From reference gene primer amplification, estimates of nucleated cell counts were derived. Assay: immunoSEQ multiplex PCR; the TCRdb copy retains only in-frame clones and omits some. V and J calls plus clone size are reproduced from that table; the DNA served to infer D and trimming. The data show about 160,000 clones, around 92% seen once. Trimming removed 6 bases from V and 0 bases from J, with 12 bases in between. The CDR3 is 15 amino acids. Germline CDR1 and CDR2: MNHEY and SVGAGI. Sequenced: peripheral blood. This sequence was found in a man between 60 and 70 years old with acute or convalescent COVID-19. This chain joins TRBV6-5 and TRBJ2-1, with D perhaps matching TRBD1 (6 bases). CDR3 coding DNA: TGTGCCAGCAGCCGTACAGGGAGCTCCTACAATGAGCAGTTCTTC. Translating gives CASSRTGSSYNEQFF.